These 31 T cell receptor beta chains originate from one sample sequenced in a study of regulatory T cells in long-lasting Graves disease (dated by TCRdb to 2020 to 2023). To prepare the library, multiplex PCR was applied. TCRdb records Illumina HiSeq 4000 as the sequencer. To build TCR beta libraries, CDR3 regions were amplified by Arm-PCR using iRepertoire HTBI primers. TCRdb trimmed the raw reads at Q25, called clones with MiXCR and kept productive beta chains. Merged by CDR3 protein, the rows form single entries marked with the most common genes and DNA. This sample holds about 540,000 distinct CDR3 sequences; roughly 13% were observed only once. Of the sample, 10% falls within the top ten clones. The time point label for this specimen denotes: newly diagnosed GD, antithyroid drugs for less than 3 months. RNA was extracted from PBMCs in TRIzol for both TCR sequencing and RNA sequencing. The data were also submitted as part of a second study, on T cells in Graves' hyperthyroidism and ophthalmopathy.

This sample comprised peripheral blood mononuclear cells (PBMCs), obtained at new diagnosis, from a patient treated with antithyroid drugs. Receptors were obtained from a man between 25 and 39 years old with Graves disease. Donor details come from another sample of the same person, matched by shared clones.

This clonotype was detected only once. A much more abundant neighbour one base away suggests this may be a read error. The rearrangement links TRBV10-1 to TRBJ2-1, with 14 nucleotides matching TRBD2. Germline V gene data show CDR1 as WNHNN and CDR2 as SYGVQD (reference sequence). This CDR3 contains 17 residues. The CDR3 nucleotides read TGCGCCAGCAGTGAGTCACAGGGACTAGCGGGAGTGGATACGCAGTGTTTT. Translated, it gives CASSESQGLAGVDTQCF.

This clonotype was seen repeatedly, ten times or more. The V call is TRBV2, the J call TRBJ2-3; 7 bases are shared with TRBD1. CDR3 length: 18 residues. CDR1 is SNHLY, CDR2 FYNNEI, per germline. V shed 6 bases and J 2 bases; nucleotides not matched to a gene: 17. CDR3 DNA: TGTGCCAGCAGGGGGGAGTCAGGGGGAGTACGGTTCACAGATACGCAGTATTTT. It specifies CASRGESGGVRFTDTQYF.

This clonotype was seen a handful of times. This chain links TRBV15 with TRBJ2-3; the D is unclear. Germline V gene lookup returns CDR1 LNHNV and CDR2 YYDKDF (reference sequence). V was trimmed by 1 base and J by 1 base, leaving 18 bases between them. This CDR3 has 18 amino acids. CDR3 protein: CATSRVLVQVTRTDTQYF. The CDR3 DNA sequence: TGTGCCACCAGCAGAGTGTTGGTGCAGGTCACGCGCACAGATACGCAGTATTTT.

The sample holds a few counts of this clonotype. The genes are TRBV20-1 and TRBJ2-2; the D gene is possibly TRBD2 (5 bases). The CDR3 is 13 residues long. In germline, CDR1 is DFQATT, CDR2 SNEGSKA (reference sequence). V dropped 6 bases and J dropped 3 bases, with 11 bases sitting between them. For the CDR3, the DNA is TGCAGTGCCCCTGAGGGTTACACCGGGGAGCTGTTTTTT. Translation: CSAPEGYTGELFF.

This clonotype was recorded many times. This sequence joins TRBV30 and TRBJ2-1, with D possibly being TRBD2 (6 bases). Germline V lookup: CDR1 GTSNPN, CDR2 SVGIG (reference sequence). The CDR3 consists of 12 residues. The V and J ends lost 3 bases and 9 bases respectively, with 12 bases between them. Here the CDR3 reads CAWSRLVFEQFF. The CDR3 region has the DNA TGTGCCTGGAGCCGACTAGTTTTTGAGCAGTTCTTC.

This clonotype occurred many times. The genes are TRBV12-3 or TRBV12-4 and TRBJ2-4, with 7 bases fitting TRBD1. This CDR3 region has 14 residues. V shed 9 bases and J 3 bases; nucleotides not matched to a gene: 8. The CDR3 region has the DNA TGTGCCAGTTCAGGGGGTTGGGGCAAAAACATTCAGTACTTC. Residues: CASSGGWGKNIQYF.

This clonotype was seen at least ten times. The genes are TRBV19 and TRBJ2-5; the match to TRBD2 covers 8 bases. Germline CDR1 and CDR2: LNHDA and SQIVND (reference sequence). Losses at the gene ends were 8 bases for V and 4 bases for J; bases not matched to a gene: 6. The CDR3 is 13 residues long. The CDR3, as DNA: TGTGCCAGTGGGACTAGTATTGGAGAGACCCAGTACTTC. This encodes CASGTSIGETQYF.

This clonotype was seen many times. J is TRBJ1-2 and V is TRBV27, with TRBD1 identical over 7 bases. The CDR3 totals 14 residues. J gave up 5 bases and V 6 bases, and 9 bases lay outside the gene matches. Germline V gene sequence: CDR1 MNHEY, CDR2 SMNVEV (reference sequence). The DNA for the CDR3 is TGTGCCAGCAGGACGTTGGACAGGTGGTATGGCTACACCTTC. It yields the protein CASRTLDRWYGYTF.

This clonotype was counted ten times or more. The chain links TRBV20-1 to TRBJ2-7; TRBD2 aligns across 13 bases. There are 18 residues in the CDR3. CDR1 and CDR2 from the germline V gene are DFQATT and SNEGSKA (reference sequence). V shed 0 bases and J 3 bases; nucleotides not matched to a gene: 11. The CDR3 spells CSARDGTRLAGGLYEQYF. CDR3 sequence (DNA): TGCAGTGCTAGAGATGGGACAAGACTAGCGGGAGGACTCTACGAGCAGTACTTC.

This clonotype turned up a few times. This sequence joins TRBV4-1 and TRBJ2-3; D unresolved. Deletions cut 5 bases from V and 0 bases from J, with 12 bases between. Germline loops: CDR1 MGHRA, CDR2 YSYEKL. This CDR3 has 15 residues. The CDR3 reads CASSKSLVSTDTQYF. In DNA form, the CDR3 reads TGCGCCAGCAGCAAGTCCCTCGTTAGCACAGATACGCAGTATTTT.

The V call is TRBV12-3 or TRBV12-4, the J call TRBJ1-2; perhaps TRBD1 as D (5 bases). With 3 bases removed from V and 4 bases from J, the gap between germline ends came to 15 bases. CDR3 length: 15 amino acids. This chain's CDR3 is CASSFSQGTSYGYTF. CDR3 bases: TGTGCCAGCAGTTTCAGTCAGGGCACCTCCTATGGCTACACCTTC.

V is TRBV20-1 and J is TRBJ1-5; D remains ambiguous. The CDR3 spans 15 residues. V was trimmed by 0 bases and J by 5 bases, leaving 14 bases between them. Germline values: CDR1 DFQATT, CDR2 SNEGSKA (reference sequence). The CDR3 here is CSARDRPGEDQPQHF. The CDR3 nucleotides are TGCAGTGCTAGAGATCGGCCAGGAGAAGATCAGCCCCAGCATTTT.

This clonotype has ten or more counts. CDR3 nucleotides: TGTGCCATCAGTGAACGACAGGGTGTATCTGAAGCTTTCTTT. This sequence encodes CAISERQGVSEAFF. The chain combines TRBV10-3 with TRBJ1-1; 7 nucleotides align to TRBD1. In germline, CDR1 is ENHRY, CDR2 SYGVKD. CDR3 length: 14 residues. Trimming removed 3 bases from V and 6 bases from J; junction bases left unmatched: 7.

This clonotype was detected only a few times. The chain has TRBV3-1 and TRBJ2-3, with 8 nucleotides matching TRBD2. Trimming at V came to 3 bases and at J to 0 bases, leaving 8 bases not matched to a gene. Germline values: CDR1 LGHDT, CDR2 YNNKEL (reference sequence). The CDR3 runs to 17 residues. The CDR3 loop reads CASSHPGGVTSTDTQYF. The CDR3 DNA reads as TGTGCCAGCAGCCACCCGGGGGGGGTCACTAGCACAGATACGCAGTATTTT.

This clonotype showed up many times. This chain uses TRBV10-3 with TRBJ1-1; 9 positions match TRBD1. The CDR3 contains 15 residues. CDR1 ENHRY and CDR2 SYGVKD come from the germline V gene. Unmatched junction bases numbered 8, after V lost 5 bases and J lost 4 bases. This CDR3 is CAISLGQGRSTEAFF. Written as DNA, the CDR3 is TGTGCCATCAGTTTGGGACAGGGAAGGAGCACTGAAGCTTTCTTT.

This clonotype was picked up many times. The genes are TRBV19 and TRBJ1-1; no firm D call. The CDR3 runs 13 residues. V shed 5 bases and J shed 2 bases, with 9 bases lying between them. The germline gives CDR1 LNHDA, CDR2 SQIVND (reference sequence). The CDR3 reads CASSHLVNTEAFF. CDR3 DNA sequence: TGTGCCAGTAGTCATTTAGTTAACACTGAAGCTTTCTTT.

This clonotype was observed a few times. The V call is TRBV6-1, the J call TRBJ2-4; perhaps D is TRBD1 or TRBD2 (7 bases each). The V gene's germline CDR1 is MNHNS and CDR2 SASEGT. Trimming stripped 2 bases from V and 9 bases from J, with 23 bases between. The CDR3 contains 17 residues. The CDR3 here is CASSEQGDSRGYSIQYF. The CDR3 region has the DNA TGTGCCAGCAGTGAACAGGGGGATTCGCGGGGGTATAGCATTCAGTACTTC.

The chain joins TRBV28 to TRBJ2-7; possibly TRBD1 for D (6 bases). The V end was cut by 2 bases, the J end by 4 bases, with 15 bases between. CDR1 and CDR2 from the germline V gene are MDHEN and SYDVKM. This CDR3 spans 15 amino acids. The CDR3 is CASSLKAGVWYEQYF. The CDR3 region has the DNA TGTGCCAGCAGTTTAAAAGCAGGGGTGTGGTACGAGCAGTACTTC.

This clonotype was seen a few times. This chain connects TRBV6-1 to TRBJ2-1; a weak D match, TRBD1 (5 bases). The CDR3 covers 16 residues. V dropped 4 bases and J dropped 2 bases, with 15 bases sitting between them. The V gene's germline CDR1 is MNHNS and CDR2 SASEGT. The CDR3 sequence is CASSGYQGSAYNEQFF. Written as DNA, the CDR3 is TGTGCCAGCAGTGGCTACCAGGGATCGGCCTACAATGAGCAGTTCTTC.

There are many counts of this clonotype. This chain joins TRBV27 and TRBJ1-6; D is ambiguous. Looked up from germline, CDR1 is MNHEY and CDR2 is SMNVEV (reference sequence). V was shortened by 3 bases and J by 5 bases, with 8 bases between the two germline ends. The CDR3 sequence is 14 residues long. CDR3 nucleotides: TGTGCCAGCAGTTTCTCCGGGGATAATTCACCCCTCCACTTT. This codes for CASSFSGDNSPLHF.

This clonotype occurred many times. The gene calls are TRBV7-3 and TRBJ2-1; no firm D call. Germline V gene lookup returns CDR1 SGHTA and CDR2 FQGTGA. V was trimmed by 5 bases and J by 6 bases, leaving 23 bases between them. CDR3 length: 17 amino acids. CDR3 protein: CASSMQVSTVVRNEQFF. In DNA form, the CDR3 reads TGTGCCAGCAGCATGCAGGTTTCGACCGTCGTGCGCAATGAGCAGTTCTTC.

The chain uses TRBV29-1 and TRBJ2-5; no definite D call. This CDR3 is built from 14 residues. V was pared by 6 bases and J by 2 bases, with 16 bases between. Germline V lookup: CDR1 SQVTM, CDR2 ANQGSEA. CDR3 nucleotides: TGCAGCGTAGACTCTTCGACGATTCAAGAGACCCAGTACTTC. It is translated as CSVDSSTIQETQYF.

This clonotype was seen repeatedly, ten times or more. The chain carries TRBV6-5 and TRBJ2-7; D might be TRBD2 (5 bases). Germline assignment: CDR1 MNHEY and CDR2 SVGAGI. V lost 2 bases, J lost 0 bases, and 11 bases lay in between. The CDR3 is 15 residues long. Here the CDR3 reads CASSYKDSDSYEQYF. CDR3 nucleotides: TGTGCCAGCAGTTACAAGGACTCAGACTCCTACGAGCAGTACTTC.

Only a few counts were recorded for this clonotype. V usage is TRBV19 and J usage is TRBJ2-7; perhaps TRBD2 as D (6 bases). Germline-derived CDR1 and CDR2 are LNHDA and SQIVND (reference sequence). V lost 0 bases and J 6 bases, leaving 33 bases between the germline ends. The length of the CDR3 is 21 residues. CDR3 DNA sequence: TGTGCCAGTAGTATAGATTCCGGACCGGGACTCCGAGGAGTAGAATGGTGCGAGCAGTACTTC. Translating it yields CASSIDSGPGLRGVEWCEQYF.

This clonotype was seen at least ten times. The CDR3 loop reads CSATTGIGLAGGWYQYF. The DNA for the CDR3 is TGCAGTGCCACGACAGGCATCGGACTAGCGGGAGGGTGGTACCAGTACTTC. The chain joins TRBV20-1 to TRBJ2-5, with TRBD2 matching 15 bases. V lost 6 bases and J lost 10; bases outside the gene matches: 18. Germline V CDR1 and CDR2: DFQATT, SNEGSKA (reference sequence). The CDR3 is made up of 17 amino acids.

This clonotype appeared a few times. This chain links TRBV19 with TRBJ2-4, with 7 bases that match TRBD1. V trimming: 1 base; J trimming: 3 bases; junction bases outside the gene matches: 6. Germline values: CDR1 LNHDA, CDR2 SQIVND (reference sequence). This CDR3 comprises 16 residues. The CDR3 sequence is CASSIVLRDSKNIQYF. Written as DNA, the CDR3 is TGTGCCAGTAGTATAGTTCTTAGGGACAGCAAAAACATTCAGTACTTC.

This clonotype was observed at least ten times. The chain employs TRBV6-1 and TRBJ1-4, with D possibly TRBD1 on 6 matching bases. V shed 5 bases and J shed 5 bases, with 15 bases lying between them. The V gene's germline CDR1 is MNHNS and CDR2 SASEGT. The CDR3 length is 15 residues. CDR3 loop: CASSRPGQSNEKLFF. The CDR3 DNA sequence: TGTGCCAGCAGTCGACCAGGACAGTCCAATGAAAAACTGTTTTTT.

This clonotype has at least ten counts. CDR3 bases: TGCAGCGTTGTAATAGCGGGCTACGAGCAGTACTTC. It specifies CSVVIAGYEQYF. The V call is TRBV29-1, the J call TRBJ2-7, with 7 bases lining up with TRBD2. Germline lookup yields CDR1 SQVTM and CDR2 ANQGSEA. After removal of 4 bases from V and 3 bases from J, the junction contained 3 bases not matched to a gene. The CDR3 is 12 residues long.

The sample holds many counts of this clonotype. CDR3 sequence: CASSVIAGIGNEQFF. DNA of the CDR3: TGTGCCAGCAGCGTAATAGCGGGAATAGGTAATGAGCAGTTCTTC. The chain uses TRBV9 and TRBJ2-1; the match to TRBD2 covers 8 bases. V shed 1 base, J shed 7 bases, and the junction held 7 bases outside the gene matches. Germline V gene data show CDR1 as SGDLS and CDR2 as YYNGEE. CDR3 length: 15 amino acids. The whole variable domain, remainder taken from reference TRBV9 and TRBJ2-1, is DSGVTQTPKHLITATGQRVTLRCSPRSGDLSVYWYQQSLDQGLQFLIQYYNGEERAKGNILERFSAQQFPDLHSELNLSSLELGDSALYFCASSVIAGIGNEQFFGPGTRLTVL.

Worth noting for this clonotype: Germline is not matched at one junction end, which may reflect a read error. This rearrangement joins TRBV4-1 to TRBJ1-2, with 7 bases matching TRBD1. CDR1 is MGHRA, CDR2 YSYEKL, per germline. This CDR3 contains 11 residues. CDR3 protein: CTSRMAGQAIF. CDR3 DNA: TGCACCAGCAGGATGGCCGGACAGGCGATCTTC.

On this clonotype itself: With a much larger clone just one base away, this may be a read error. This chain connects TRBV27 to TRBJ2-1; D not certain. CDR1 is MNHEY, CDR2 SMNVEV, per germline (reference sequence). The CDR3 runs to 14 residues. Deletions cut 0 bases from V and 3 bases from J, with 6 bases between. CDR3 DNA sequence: TGTGCCAGCAGTTTATCGGACCGCTACAATGAGCAGTTCTTC. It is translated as CASSLSDRYNEQFF.